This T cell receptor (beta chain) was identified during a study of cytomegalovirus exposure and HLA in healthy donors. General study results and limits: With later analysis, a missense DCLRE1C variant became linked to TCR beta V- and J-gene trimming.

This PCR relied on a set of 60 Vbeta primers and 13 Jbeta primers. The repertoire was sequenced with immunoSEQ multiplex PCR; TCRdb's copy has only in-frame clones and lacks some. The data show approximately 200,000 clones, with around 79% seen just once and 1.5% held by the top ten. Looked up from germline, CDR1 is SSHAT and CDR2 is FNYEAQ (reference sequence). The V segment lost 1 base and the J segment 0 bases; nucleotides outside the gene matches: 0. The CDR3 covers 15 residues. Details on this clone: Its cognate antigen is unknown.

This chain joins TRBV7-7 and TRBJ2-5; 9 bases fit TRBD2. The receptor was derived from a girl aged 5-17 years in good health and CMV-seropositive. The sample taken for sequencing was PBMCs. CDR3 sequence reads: CASSLGLADQETQYF. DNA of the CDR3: TGTGCCAGCAGCTTAGGACTAGCGGACCAAGAGACCCAGTACTTC.